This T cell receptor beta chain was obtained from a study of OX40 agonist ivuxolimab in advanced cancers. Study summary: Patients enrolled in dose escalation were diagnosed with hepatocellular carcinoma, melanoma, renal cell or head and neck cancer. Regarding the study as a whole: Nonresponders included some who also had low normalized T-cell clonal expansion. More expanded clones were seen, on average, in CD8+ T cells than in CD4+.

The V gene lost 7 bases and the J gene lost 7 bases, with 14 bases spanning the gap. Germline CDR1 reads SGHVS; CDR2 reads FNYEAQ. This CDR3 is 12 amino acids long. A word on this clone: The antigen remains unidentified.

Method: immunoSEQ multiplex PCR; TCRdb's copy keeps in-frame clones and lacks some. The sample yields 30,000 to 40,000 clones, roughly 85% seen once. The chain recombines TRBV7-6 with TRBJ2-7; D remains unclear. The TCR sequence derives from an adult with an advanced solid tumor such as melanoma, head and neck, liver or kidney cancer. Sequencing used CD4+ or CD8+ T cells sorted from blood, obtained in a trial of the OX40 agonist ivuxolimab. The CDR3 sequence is CASNRRLGEQYF. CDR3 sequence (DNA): TGTGCCAGCAACCGAAGGCTGGGGGAGCAGTACTTC.